These 8 T cell receptor beta chains share one sample of origin, sequenced in a study of CD8 T cells in ankylosing spondylitis. TCRdb re-derived calls from the 5' RACE reads in MiXCR, one entry per CDR3 protein. The profile shows under 150,000 distinct CDR3 sequences, roughly a tenth of them singletons. The sample was blood, either unsorted or a sorted T cell fraction (not recorded which). Source of these receptors: a male donor with ankylosing spondylitis or in good health (not recorded which).

This clonotype was picked up many times. The chain couples TRBV5-1 to TRBJ2-1, with 8 bases matching TRBD2. Germline-derived CDR1 and CDR2 are SGHRS and YFSETQ. V shed 4 bases, J shed 1 base, and the junction held 7 bases outside the gene matches. This CDR3 contains 16 residues. The CDR3 spells CASSLIAGSSYNEQFF. The CDR3, as DNA: TGCGCCAGCAGCCTCATAGCGGGATCGTCCTACAATGAGCAGTTCTTC. The full variable domain, completed using reference TRBV5-1 and TRBJ2-1, is KAGVTQTPRYLIKTRGQQVTLSCSPISGHRSVSWYQQTPGQGLQFLFEYFSETQRNKGNFPGRFSGRQFSNSRSEMNVSTLELGDSALYLCASSLIAGSSYNEQFFGPGTRLTVL.

In this sample, this clonotype turned up many times. The chain is built from TRBV20-1 and TRBJ2-1; 7 nucleotides align to TRBD2. Trimming took 3 bases from V and 8 from J; bases not matched to a gene: 7. The CDR3 covers 13 residues. The germline V gene encodes CDR1 DFQATT and CDR2 SNEGSKA (reference sequence). CDR3 in amino acids: CSASRREFDEQFF. CDR3 nucleotides: TGCAGTGCTAGCCGGCGGGAGTTCGATGAGCAGTTCTTC.

This clonotype has at least ten counts. V and J are TRBV27 and TRBJ2-7; D is ambiguous. The V end was cut by 5 bases, the J end by 0 bases, with 11 bases between. This CDR3 spans 14 amino acids. Germline CDR1 reads MNHEY; CDR2 reads SMNVEV (reference sequence). CDR3 amino acids: CASSPGSGSYEQYF. CDR3 DNA: TGTGCCAGCAGTCCCGGTTCGGGCTCCTACGAGCAGTACTTC.

The chain combines TRBV12-3 or TRBV12-4 with TRBJ2-5, with 12 bases matching TRBD1. This CDR3 has 15 residues. V trimming: 6 bases; J trimming: 5 bases; junction bases outside the gene matches: 7. The CDR3 DNA reads TGTGCCAGCAGGATGGGACAGGGGGCTTGGGAGACCCAGTACTTC. This sequence encodes CASRMGQGAWETQYF.

The rearrangement joins TRBV3-1 to TRBJ2-7; 10 bases match TRBD2. Trimming at V came to 10 bases and at J to 5 bases, leaving 14 bases not matched to a gene. CDR1 LGHDT and CDR2 YNNKEL come from the germline V gene (reference sequence). The CDR3 totals 15 residues. CDR3 amino acids: CATHGTSGKVDEQYF. Here the CDR3 DNA reads TGTGCCACTCATGGTACTAGCGGGAAGGTCGACGAGCAGTACTTC.

Many counts were recorded for this clonotype. The chain uses TRBV10-3 and TRBJ2-4, with D possibly matching TRBD1 (5 bases). CDR1 is ENHRY and CDR2 is SYGVKD in the germline V gene. This CDR3 comprises 16 residues. V dropped 3 bases and J dropped 0 bases, with 12 bases sitting between them. The CDR3 DNA sequence: TGTGCCATCAGTGAAGGTCAGGGCGTAGCCAAAAACATTCAGTACTTC. It specifies CAISEGQGVAKNIQYF.

V usage is TRBV28 and J usage is TRBJ2-5; D uncertain. The CDR3 has 17 amino acids. Germline CDR1 reads MDHEN; CDR2 reads SYDVKM. V was trimmed by 0 bases and J by 2 bases, leaving 16 bases between them. The CDR3 loop is CASSLWSRWQIQETQYF. CDR3 in DNA: TGTGCCAGCAGTTTATGGTCGCGGTGGCAGATACAAGAGACCCAGTACTTC.

The chain combines TRBV7-2 with TRBJ1-5; 9 nucleotides line up with TRBD1. The germline CDR1 and CDR2 sequences are SGHTA and FQGNSA. J lost 6 bases, V lost 6 bases, and 12 bases had no gene match. The CDR3 runs to 16 residues. The CDR3 sequence is CASRETGTGLSQPQHF. DNA for the CDR3: TGTGCCAGCAGGGAAACCGGGACAGGGCTCAGTCAGCCCCAGCATTTT.